The 9 T cell receptor beta chains listed next were all sequenced from one sample in a study of Ad26.COV2.S vaccination and SARS-CoV-2 variants. Profiled with immunoSEQ multiplex PCR; TCRdb holds only in-frame clones, not every one. There are roughly 320,000 clones in the sample; more than 75% occur only once, and approximately 3.6% lies in the top ten. Regarding treatment: about 20 received Ad26.COV2.S at low or high dose, single or two shots; about 5 received placebo; per-sample allocation not given. Day 63 following the first vaccine or placebo injection was when the samples were taken. The sample in question was peripheral blood, obtained in a trial of Ad26.COV2.S vaccine versus placebo. The source is a person aged 18-60 years who received the Ad26.COV2.S COVID-19 vaccine or a placebo.

A word on this clone: In the same sample, other DNA sequences code for this CDR3. CDR3 protein: CASSVTGRTGELFF. The CDR3 nucleotides are TGTGCCAGCAGCGTGACAGGGCGGACCGGGGAGCTGTTTTTT. This chain connects TRBV9 to TRBJ2-2; 7 nucleotides agree with TRBD1. The V segment lost 2 bases and the J segment 5 bases; nucleotides outside the gene matches: 3. Germline V CDR1 and CDR2: SGDLS, YYNGEE. The CDR3 is made up of 14 amino acids. The full variable domain, completed using reference TRBV9 and TRBJ2-2, is DSGVTQTPKHLITATGQRVTLRCSPRSGDLSVYWYQQSLDQGLQFLIQYYNGEERAKGNILERFSAQQFPDLHSELNLSSLELGDSALYFCASSVTGRTGELFFGEGSRLTVL.

Concerning this clone: Other nucleotide sequences in the sample specify the same CDR3. CDR3 amino acids: CASSQDRDQPQHF. As DNA, the CDR3 is TGTGCCAGTAGTCAGGACAGGGATCAGCCCCAGCATTTT. The J gene is TRBJ1-5, the V gene TRBV19; 8 nucleotides line up with TRBD1. V dropped 5 bases and J dropped 5; count of bases not matched to a gene: 2. Germline V gives CDR1 LNHDA, CDR2 SQIVND (reference sequence). This CDR3 has 13 amino acids.

The chain joins TRBV18 to TRBJ2-5, with TRBD1 as a possible D gene (5 bases). The germline V gene has CDR1 KGHSH and CDR2 LQKENI. The CDR3 has 14 residues. V was trimmed by 3 bases and J by 2 bases, leaving 10 bases between them. This chain's CDR3 is CASSPGHQQETQYF. The CDR3 nucleotides read TGTGCCAGCTCACCTGGACACCAACAAGAGACCCAGTACTTC.

V and J are TRBV11-2 and TRBJ1-6; 7 positions agree with TRBD1. J gave up 5 bases and V 5 bases, and 9 bases lay outside the gene matches. This CDR3 is 16 amino acids long. CDR1 and CDR2 from the germline V gene are SGHAT and FQNNGV. The CDR3 loop reads CASSRGQVRDNSPLHF. The CDR3 coding sequence is TGTGCCAGCAGCCGTGGACAGGTTCGGGATAATTCACCCCTCCACTTT.

The chain combines TRBV6-5 with TRBJ2-7; TRBD1 aligns across 8 bases. The CDR3 has 15 amino acids. CDR1 MNHEY and CDR2 SVGAGI come from the germline V gene. J was trimmed by 3 bases and V by 8 bases; bases with no gene match: 12. CDR3: CASPGRDRLIYEQYF. For the CDR3, the DNA is TGTGCCAGCCCTGGTCGGGACAGGTTAATCTACGAGCAGTACTTC.

The chain uses TRBV6-5 and TRBJ2-7; D is undetermined. From germline, CDR1 is MNHEY and CDR2 SVGAGI. The CDR3 runs to 14 residues. V was cut by 2 bases and J by 0 bases, with 8 bases left in between. The CDR3 loop is CASSYGMSSYEQYF. The CDR3 region has the DNA TGTGCCAGCAGTTACGGGATGAGCTCCTACGAGCAGTACTTC.

This clone has a handful of counts. This chain uses TRBV19 with TRBJ2-1; a weak D match, TRBD1 (5 bases). This CDR3 has 13 amino acids. V lost 7 bases to trimming and J lost 8 bases, with 15 bases between them. The V gene's germline CDR1 is LNHDA and CDR2 SQIVND (reference sequence). The CDR3 DNA sequence: TGTGCCAGTACCCCGGCAGGGTACGATGAGCAGTTCTTC. Amino acids: CASTPAGYDEQFF.

The J gene is TRBJ1-6, the V gene TRBV7-9; D uncertain. The CDR3 runs to 15 residues. CDR1 SEHNR and CDR2 FQNEAQ come from the germline V gene (reference sequence). The ends were cut back, 3 bases at V and 9 bases at J, with 15 bases in the middle. DNA of the CDR3: TGTGCCAGCAGCTTCGCCCGAGAGATTGGTTCACCCCTCCACTTT. Its translation is CASSFAREIGSPLHF.

V is TRBV6-6 and J is TRBJ2-1; the D is unclear. This CDR3 is built from 14 residues. V lost 5 bases, J lost 7 bases, and 15 bases lay in between. Germline V gene lookup returns CDR1 MNHNY and CDR2 SVGAGI (reference sequence). The CDR3 loop is CASSDVKGKNEQFF. CDR3 coding DNA: TGTGCCAGCAGTGACGTAAAGGGCAAGAATGAGCAGTTCTTC.